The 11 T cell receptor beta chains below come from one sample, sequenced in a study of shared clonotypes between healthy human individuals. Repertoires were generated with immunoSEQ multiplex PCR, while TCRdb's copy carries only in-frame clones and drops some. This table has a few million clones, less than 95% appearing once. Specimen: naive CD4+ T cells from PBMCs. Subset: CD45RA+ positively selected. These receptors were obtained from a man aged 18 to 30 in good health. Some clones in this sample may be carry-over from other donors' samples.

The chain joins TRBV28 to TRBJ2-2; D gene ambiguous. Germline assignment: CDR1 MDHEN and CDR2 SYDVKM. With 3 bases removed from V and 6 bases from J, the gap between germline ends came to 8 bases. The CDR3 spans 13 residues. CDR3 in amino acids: CASSLEFAGELFF. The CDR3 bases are TGTGCCAGCAGTTTGGAGTTCGCCGGGGAGCTGTTTTTT.

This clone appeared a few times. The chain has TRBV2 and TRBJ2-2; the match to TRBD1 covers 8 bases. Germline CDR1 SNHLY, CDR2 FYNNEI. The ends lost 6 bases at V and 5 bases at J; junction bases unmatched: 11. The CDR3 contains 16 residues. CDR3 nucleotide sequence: TGTGCCAGCAGAGTAGCGACAGGGGCCTTAACCGGGGAGCTGTTTTTT. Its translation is CASRVATGALTGELFF.

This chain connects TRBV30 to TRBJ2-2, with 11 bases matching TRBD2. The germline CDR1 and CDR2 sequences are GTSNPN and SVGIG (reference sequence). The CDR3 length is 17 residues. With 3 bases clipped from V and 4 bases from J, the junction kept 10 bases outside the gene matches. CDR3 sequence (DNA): TGTGCCTGGAGCCCTCGACTAGCGGGATTTTTCACCGGGGAGCTGTTTTTT. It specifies CAWSPRLAGFFTGELFF.

CDR3 loop: CASSLMGGASNQPQHF. The CDR3 bases are TGTGCCAGCAGCTTAATGGGGGGCGCGAGCAATCAGCCCCAGCATTTT. The rearrangement uses TRBV7-2 and TRBJ1-5, with D maybe TRBD1 (6 bases). This CDR3 is built from 16 residues. Germline CDR1 SGHTA, CDR2 FQGNSA. Trimming took 2 bases from V and 1 from J, leaving 12 bases between them.

CDR3: CASSDRVGYNEKLFF. CDR3 sequence (DNA): TGTGCCAGCAGCGACCGGGTGGGTTATAATGAAAAACTGTTTTTT. V usage is TRBV7-2 and J usage is TRBJ1-4; D call uncertain. Germline V CDR1 and CDR2: SGHTA, FQGNSA. V was trimmed by 5 bases and J by 4 bases, leaving 14 bases between them. This CDR3 is 15 amino acids long.

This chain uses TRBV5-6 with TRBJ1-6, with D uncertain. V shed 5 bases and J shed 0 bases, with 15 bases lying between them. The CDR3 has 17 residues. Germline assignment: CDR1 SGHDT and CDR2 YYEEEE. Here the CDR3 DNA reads TGTGCCAGCAGGTCCGCCCGCCGGAGCTCCTATAATTCACCCCTCCACTTT. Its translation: CASRSARRSSYNSPLHF.

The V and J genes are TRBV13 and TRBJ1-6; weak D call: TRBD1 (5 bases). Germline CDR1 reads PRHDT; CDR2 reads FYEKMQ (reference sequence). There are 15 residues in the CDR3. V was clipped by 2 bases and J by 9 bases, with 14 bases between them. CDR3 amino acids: CASSLSGKRSSPLHF. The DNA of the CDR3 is TGTGCCAGCAGCTTATCAGGGAAAAGGAGTTCACCCCTCCACTTT.

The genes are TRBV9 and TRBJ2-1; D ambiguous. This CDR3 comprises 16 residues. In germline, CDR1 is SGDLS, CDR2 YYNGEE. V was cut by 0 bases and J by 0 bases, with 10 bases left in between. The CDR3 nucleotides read TGTGCCAGCAGCGTAGGGCTGCAGAGCTCCTACAATGAGCAGTTCTTC. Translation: CASSVGLQSSYNEQFF.

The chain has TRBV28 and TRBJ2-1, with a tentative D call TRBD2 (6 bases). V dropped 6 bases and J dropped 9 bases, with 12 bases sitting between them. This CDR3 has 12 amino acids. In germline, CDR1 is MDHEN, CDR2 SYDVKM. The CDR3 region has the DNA TGTGCCAGCAGACTATCCGGGGGTGAGCAGTTCTTC. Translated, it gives CASRLSGGEQFF.

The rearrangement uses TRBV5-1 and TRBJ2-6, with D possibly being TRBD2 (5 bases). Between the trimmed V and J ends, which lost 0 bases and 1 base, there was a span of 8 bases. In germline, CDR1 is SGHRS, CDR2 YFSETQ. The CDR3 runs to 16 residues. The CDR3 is CASSLVPGSGANVLTF. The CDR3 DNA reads TGCGCCAGCAGCTTGGTTCCGGGGTCTGGGGCCAACGTCCTGACTTTC.

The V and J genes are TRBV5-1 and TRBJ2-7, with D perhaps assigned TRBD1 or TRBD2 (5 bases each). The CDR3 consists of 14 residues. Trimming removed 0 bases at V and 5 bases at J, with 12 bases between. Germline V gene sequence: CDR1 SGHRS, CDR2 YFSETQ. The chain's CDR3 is CASSLGGSFDEQYF. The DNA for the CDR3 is TGCGCCAGCAGCTTGGGGGGGTCGTTCGACGAGCAGTACTTC.